Shown below are 15 T cell receptor beta chains from a single sample sequenced in a study of cytomegalovirus exposure and HLA in healthy donors. TCRdb's copy holds only in-frame clones and misses some; the assay was immunoSEQ multiplex PCR. This sample has 70,000 to 75,000 clones, with 94% found just once. The specimen sequenced was PBMCs. The receptors here all came from a woman in her late teens or twenties in good health and CMV-seronegative.

The chain couples TRBV25-1 to TRBJ2-2; 7 positions match TRBD1. The germline V gene has CDR1 MGHDK and CDR2 SYGVNS. Trimming removed 8 bases from V and 4 bases from J; junction bases left unmatched: 4. The CDR3 runs 13 residues. For the CDR3, the DNA is TGTGCCAGCCGCCCAGGGGGCACCGGGGAGCTGTTTTTT. This translates into CASRPGGTGELFF.

This clone was detected once. The rearrangement joins TRBV11-2 to TRBJ1-1; possibly TRBD1 for D (5 bases). This CDR3 contains 14 residues. Trimming took 2 bases from V and 4 from J, leaving 11 bases between them. Per germline, CDR1 SGHAT and CDR2 FQNNGV. This CDR3 reads CASSLRGYVTEAFF. Written as DNA, the CDR3 is TGTGCCAGCAGCTTACGGGGGTATGTCACTGAAGCTTTCTTT.

The chain is built from TRBV4-3 and TRBJ2-2; 7 positions agree with TRBD1. V dropped 0 bases and J dropped 0; count of bases not matched to a gene: 4. Germline V gives CDR1 LGHNA, CDR2 YSLEER. The CDR3 covers 17 residues. Here the CDR3 DNA reads TGCGCCAGCAGCCAAGATCCCGGGACAGCGAACACCGGGGAGCTGTTTTTT. It translates to CASSQDPGTANTGELFF.

This rearrangement joins TRBV2 to TRBJ1-3; 8 nucleotides line up with TRBD1. V lost 8 bases, J lost 0 bases, and 3 bases stayed unmatched. The germline V gene encodes CDR1 SNHLY and CDR2 FYNNEI. The CDR3 runs to 14 residues. The CDR3 DNA sequence: TGTGCCAGCCGGGACAGGTCCTCTGGAAACACCATATATTTT. The encoded protein is CASRDRSSGNTIYF.

The gene calls are TRBV4-1 and TRBJ2-1; 9 nucleotides match TRBD1. Germline V gives CDR1 MGHRA, CDR2 YSYEKL. CDR3 size: 15 residues. Losses at the gene ends were 5 bases for V and 9 bases for J; bases not matched to a gene: 11. The CDR3 coding sequence is TGCGCCAGCAGCTCGACAGGGGGTGTATACGGTGAGCAGTTCTTC. Encoded protein: CASSSTGGVYGEQFF.

The chain is built from TRBV6-5 and TRBJ2-7, with 9 bases that match TRBD2. J gave up 3 bases and V 2 bases, and 5 bases lay outside the gene matches. CDR3 size: 15 residues. From germline, CDR1 is MNHEY and CDR2 SVGAGI. CDR3 in DNA: TGTGCCAGCAGTTACGTGCGGGAGGGCCTCTACGAGCAGTACTTC. Translation gives CASSYVREGLYEQYF.

As DNA, the CDR3 is TGCAGCGTTGGACAGGGGGATGGCTACACCTTC. Protein sequence: CSVGQGDGYTF. This chain links TRBV29-1 with TRBJ1-2, with 9 nucleotides matching TRBD1. The CDR3 contains 11 residues. CDR1 and CDR2 (germline): SQVTM, ANQGSEA. Trimming cost V 4 bases and J 6 bases; bases outside gene matches: 0.

V gene TRBV29-1 combines with J gene TRBJ2-6, with a tentative D call TRBD2 (5 bases). Germline CDR1 and CDR2: SQVTM and ANQGSEA. V was trimmed by 3 bases and J by 0 bases, leaving 9 bases between them. The CDR3 has 15 residues. The CDR3 DNA reads as TGCAGCGTTGAGGAGGCGAACTCTGGGGCCAACGTCCTGACTTTC. Amino acid sequence: CSVEEANSGANVLTF.

The chain joins TRBV7-2 to TRBJ1-3; D unresolved. Germline CDR1 is SGHTA and CDR2 is FQGNSA. The CDR3 sequence is 15 residues long. With 5 bases removed from V and 0 bases from J, the gap between germline ends came to 11 bases. In nucleotides, the CDR3 is TGTGCCAGCAGCCCATCGACAACCTCTGGAAACACCATATATTTT. This translates into CASSPSTTSGNTIYF.

The V call is TRBV5-4, the J call TRBJ2-7; D may be TRBD2 (6 bases). V was shortened by 4 bases and J by 2 bases, with 10 bases between the two germline ends. Germline CDR1 SGHNT, CDR2 YYREEE (reference sequence). The CDR3 length is 13 residues. The CDR3 DNA sequence: TGTGCCAGCAGCGGAGGGATAACCTACGAGCAGTACTTC. Translated: CASSGGITYEQYF.

The chain links TRBV19 to TRBJ2-1; 16 bases map to TRBD2. CDR3 length: 16 amino acids. CDR1 and CDR2 from the germline V gene are LNHDA and SQIVND (reference sequence). Trimming cost V 6 bases and J 2 bases; bases outside gene matches: 1. CDR3 protein: CASSGTSGRAYNEQFF. DNA for the CDR3: TGTGCCAGTAGCGGGACTAGCGGGAGGGCCTACAATGAGCAGTTCTTC.

This chain joins TRBV29-1 and TRBJ1-2; maybe TRBD1 (5 bases). This CDR3 spans 13 amino acids. CDR1 and CDR2 (germline): SQVTM, ANQGSEA. Trimming took off 6 bases at V and 2 bases at J, with 13 bases between the two ends. CDR3 DNA: TGCAGCGTAACAGGCAGAATGAACTATGGCTACACCTTC. Its translation is CSVTGRMNYGYTF. The variable domain in full, with the rest retrieved from reference TRBV29-1 and TRBJ1-2, is SAVISQKPSRDICQRGTSLTIQCQVDSQVTMMFWYRQQPGQSLTLIATANQGSEATYESGFVIDKFPISRPNLTFSTLTVSNMSPEDSSIYLCSVTGRMNYGYTFGSGTRLTVV.

This clone was detected only a few times. J is TRBJ1-3 and V is TRBV9, with D unresolved. Trimming took off 0 bases at V and 5 bases at J, with 12 bases between the two ends. The CDR3 contains 15 residues. Looked up from germline, CDR1 is SGDLS and CDR2 is YYNGEE. CDR3 nucleotides: TGTGCCAGCAGCGTAGGGACTCTCGGTCGAAACACCATATATTTT. Translation: CASSVGTLGRNTIYF.

The chain has TRBV27 and TRBJ1-2; tentative D call: TRBD1 (5 bases). Germline V CDR1 and CDR2: MNHEY, SMNVEV (reference sequence). The length of the CDR3 is 16 residues. V lost 6 bases to trimming and J lost 1 base, with 18 bases between them. This chain's CDR3 is CASSGGEDRGNYGYTF. DNA of the CDR3: TGTGCCAGCAGCGGGGGAGAGGACCGCGGTAACTATGGCTACACCTTC.

The genes are TRBV7-2 and TRBJ2-3; D remains ambiguous. Germline CDR1 and CDR2: SGHTA and FQGNSA. Between the trimmed V and J ends, which lost 2 bases and 0 bases, there was a span of 9 bases. This CDR3 is 15 amino acids long. The CDR3 DNA is TGTGCCAGCAGCTTACAGGAAGGAAGCACAGATACGCAGTATTTT. Amino acids: CASSLQEGSTDTQYF.